The 9 T cell receptor beta chains in this list originate from one sample, sequenced in a study of blood T cell repertoires in COVID-19. Sequencing was performed with immunoSEQ multiplex PCR; in TCRdb, only in-frame clones are kept and a portion is missing. This sample yields tens of thousands of clones, of which approximately 87% are seen a single time; about 6.5% belongs to the top ten. Material: peripheral blood. These receptors were taken from a woman aged 55-70 years with COVID-19, enrolled during active disease.

This clone has a single count. The chain combines TRBV18 with TRBJ2-3, with TRBD1 matching over 9 bases. Germline values: CDR1 KGHSH, CDR2 LQKENI. V was clipped by 3 bases and J by 2 bases; unmatched bases: 21. This CDR3 is built from 21 residues. CDR3 in DNA: TGTGCCAGCTCACCGCTACAGGGGGCCCCTATAACTAGCGCCATCACAGATACGCAGTATTTT. Protein sequence: CASSPLQGAPITSAITDTQYF.

This clone showed up just once. This chain uses TRBV20-1 with TRBJ2-3; 7 bases fit TRBD2. The length of the CDR3 is 15 residues. In germline, CDR1 is DFQATT, CDR2 SNEGSKA (reference sequence). With V trimmed by 3 bases and J by 4 bases, 10 bases remained unmatched. The CDR3, as DNA: TGCAGTGCTAGTGGGTGGGAGGGCCCCGCAGATACGCAGTATTTT. This codes for CSASGWEGPADTQYF.

The rearrangement joins TRBV19 to TRBJ2-7, with TRBD1 as a possible D gene (5 bases). CDR1 and CDR2 from the germline V gene are LNHDA and SQIVND (reference sequence). The V gene lost 0 bases and the J gene lost 2 bases, with 14 bases spanning the gap. The CDR3 covers 16 residues. The chain's CDR3 is CASSIDPLQGTYEQYF. Written as DNA, the CDR3 is TGTGCCAGTAGTATAGACCCACTTCAGGGAACCTACGAGCAGTACTTC. The whole variable domain, filled in from reference TRBV19 and TRBJ2-7, reads DGGITQSPKYLFRKEGQNVTLSCEQNLNHDAMYWYRQDPGQGLRLIYYSQIVNDFQKGDIAEGYSVSREKKESFPLTVTSAQKNPTAFYLCASSIDPLQGTYEQYFGPGTRLTVT.

This sequence joins TRBV9 and TRBJ1-1; D is unclear. Trimming stripped 0 bases from V and 4 bases from J, with 13 bases between. CDR1 is SGDLS, CDR2 YYNGEE, per germline. The CDR3 extends over 15 amino acids. The chain's CDR3 is CASSVAQTLPTEAFF. DNA for the CDR3: TGTGCCAGCAGCGTAGCACAGACCCTGCCCACTGAAGCTTTCTTT.

This chain joins TRBV7-8 and TRBJ2-7; possibly TRBD1 for D (5 bases). V lost 5 bases, J lost 3 bases, and 14 bases lay in between. CDR1 is SGHVS, CDR2 FQNEAQ, per germline. The CDR3 covers 14 residues. The CDR3 DNA follows: TGTGCCAGCAGCGACCGACAGAGCAGCTACGAGCAGTACTTC. Protein: CASSDRQSSYEQYF. Full variable domain (outside the CDR3, taken from reference TRBV7-8 and TRBJ2-7): GAGVSQSPRYKVAKRGQDVALRCDPISGHVSLFWYQQALGQGPEFLTYFQNEAQLDKSGLPSDRFFAERPEGSVSTLKIQRTQQEDSAVYLCASSDRQSSYEQYFGPGTRLTVT.

This clone came up a few times. The rearrangement joins TRBV12-3 or TRBV12-4 to TRBJ2-3, with a weak D call TRBD2 (5 bases). The CDR3 runs 12 residues. V was cut by 5 bases and J by 6 bases, with 9 bases left in between. The CDR3 is CASSTTRDTQYF. The CDR3 DNA sequence: TGTGCCAGCAGTACCACTAGGGATACGCAGTATTTT.

The CDR3 reads CASSLGSAGATNEKLFF. The CDR3 DNA is TGTGCCAGCAGCTTAGGAAGTGCGGGAGCGACTAATGAAAAACTGTTTTTT. The chain couples TRBV7-9 to TRBJ1-4; D is ambiguous. Looked up from germline, CDR1 is SEHNR and CDR2 is FQNEAQ (reference sequence). Trimming cost V 1 base and J 2 bases, with 14 bases left between them. This CDR3 has 17 amino acids.

V is TRBV10-3 and J is TRBJ2-3; TRBD1 agrees at 7 bases. Germline CDR1 and CDR2: ENHRY and SYGVKD. The V and J ends lost 6 bases and 4 bases, in that order; junction bases with no gene match: 13. This CDR3 has 16 residues. The CDR3 sequence is CAIRDTTGWGSDTQYF. CDR3 DNA: TGTGCCATCAGAGACACGACAGGGTGGGGTTCAGATACGCAGTATTTT.

The genes are TRBV28 and TRBJ2-6; D ambiguous. The CDR3 totals 15 residues. Trimming pared 8 bases from V and 1 base from J, leaving 12 bases between. CDR1 and CDR2 (germline): MDHEN, SYDVKM. CDR3 loop: CASRENLSGANVLTF. The CDR3 nucleotides read TGTGCCAGCCGTGAGAACCTTTCTGGGGCCAACGTCCTGACTTTC.